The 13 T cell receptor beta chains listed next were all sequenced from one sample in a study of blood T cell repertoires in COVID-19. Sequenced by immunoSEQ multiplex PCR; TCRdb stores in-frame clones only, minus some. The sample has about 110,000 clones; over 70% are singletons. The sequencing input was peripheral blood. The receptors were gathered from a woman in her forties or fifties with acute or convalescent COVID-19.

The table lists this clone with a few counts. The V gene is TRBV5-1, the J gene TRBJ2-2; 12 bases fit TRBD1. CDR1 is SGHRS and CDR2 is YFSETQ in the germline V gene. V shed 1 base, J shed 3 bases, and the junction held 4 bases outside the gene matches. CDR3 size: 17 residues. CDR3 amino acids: CASSLRGTGGDTGELFF. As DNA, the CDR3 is TGCGCCAGCAGCTTGAGGGGGACAGGGGGCGACACCGGGGAGCTGTTTTTT.

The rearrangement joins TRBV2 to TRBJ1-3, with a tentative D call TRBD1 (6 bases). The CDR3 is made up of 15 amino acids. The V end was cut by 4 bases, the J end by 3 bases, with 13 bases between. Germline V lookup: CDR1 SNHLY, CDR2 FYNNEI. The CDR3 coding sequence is TGTGCCAGCAGTGTACAGGGTTCAGATGGAAACACCATATATTTT. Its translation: CASSVQGSDGNTIYF.

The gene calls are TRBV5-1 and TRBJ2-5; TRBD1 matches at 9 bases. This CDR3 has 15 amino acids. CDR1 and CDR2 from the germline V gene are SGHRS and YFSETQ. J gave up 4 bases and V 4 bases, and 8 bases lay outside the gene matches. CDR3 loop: CASSETPTGGETQYF. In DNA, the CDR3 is TGCGCCAGCAGCGAAACCCCGACAGGGGGAGAGACCCAGTACTTC.

CDR3 DNA: TGTGCCAGCAGGGCGACAGGGGCGGACTATGGCTACACCTTC. Residues: CASRATGADYGYTF. This chain uses TRBV6-5 with TRBJ1-2, with 8 nucleotides matching TRBD1. Losses at the gene ends were 6 bases for V and 3 bases for J; bases not matched to a gene: 6. There are 14 residues in the CDR3. The germline gives CDR1 MNHEY, CDR2 SVGAGI.

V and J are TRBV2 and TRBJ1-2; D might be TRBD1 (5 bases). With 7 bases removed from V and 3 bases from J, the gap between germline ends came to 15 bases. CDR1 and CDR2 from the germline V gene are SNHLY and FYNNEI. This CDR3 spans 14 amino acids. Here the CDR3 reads CASTVWGRDYGYTF. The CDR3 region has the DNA TGTGCCAGCACCGTCTGGGGGAGGGACTATGGCTACACCTTC.

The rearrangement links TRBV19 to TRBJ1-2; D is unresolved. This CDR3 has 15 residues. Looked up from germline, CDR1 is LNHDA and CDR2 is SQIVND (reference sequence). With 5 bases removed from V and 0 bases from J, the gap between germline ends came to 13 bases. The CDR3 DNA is TGTGCCAGTAGTGAACGGGGAGCTCCTAACTATGGCTACACCTTC. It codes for CASSERGAPNYGYTF.

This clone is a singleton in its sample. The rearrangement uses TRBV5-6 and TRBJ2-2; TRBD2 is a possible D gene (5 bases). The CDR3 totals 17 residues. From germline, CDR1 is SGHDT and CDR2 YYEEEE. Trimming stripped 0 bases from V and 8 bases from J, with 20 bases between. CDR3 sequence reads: CASSLGTTGVLTGELFF. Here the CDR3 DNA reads TGTGCCAGCAGCTTGGGAACGACCGGGGTTCTGACGGGGGAGCTGTTTTTT.

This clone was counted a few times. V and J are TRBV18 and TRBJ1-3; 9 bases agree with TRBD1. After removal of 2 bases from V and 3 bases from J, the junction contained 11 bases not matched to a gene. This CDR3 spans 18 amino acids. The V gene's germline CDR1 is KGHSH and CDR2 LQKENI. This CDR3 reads CASSPYPPTTGGGNTIYF. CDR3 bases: TGTGCCAGCTCACCATATCCTCCAACGACAGGGGGTGGAAACACCATATATTTT.

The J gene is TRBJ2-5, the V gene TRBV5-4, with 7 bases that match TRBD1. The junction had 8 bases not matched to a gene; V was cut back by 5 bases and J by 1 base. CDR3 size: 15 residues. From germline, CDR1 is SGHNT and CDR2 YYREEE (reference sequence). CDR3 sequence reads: CASSRGQTFQETQYF. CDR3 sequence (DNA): TGTGCCAGCAGTCGGGGACAGACTTTCCAAGAGACCCAGTACTTC.

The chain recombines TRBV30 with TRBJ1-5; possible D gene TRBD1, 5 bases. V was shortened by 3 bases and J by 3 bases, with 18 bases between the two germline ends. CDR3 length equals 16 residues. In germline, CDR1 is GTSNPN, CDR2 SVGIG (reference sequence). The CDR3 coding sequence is TGTGCCTGGAGGGCCCAGGGAGGGGCGAACAATCAGCCCCAGCATTTT. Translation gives CAWRAQGGANNQPQHF. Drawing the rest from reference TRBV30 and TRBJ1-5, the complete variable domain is SQTIHQWPATLVQPVGSPLSLECTVEGTSNPNLYWYRQAAGRGLQLLFYSVGIGQISSEVPQNLSASRPQDRQFILSSKKLLLSDSGFYLCAWRAQGGANNQPQHFGDGTRLSIL.

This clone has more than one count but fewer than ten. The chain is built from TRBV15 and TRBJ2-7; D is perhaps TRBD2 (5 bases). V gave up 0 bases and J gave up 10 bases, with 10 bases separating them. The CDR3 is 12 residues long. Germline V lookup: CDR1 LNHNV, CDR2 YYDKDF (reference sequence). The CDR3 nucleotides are TGTGCCACCAGCAGAGATCGGGGATCCCAGTACTTC. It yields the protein CATSRDRGSQYF.

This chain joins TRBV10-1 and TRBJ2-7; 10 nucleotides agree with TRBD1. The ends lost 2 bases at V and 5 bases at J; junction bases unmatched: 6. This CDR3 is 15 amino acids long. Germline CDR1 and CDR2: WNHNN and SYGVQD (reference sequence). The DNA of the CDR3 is TGCGCCAGCAGTGAGAAGACAGGGGGCCGGAACGAGCAGTACTTC. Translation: CASSEKTGGRNEQYF.

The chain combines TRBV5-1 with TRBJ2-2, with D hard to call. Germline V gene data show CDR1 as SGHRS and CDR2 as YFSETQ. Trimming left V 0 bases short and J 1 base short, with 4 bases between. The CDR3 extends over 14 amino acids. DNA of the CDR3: TGCGCCAGCAGCTTGGAGCTGAACACCGGGGAGCTGTTTTTT. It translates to CASSLELNTGELFF.